The 26 T cell receptor beta chains listed next were all sequenced from one sample in a study of blood T cells in healthy people across ages. The use of a sample-barcoded 5' primer and a J-beta primer mix characterized a second PCR of about 7 to 12 cycles. Via MiXCR, TCRdb re-called the 5' RACE reads, giving one row per CDR3 protein. Here the sample spans about 1.6 million distinct CDR3 sequences, 30% to 35% being singletons. Source material: blood. Receptors were obtained from a woman aged 30 to 39 in good health.

The chain recombines TRBV20-1 with TRBJ2-7, with D uncertain. From germline, CDR1 is DFQATT and CDR2 SNEGSKA (reference sequence). The CDR3 spans 12 residues. CDR3 nucleotide sequence: TGCAGCCCAGCGAAAAGCTCCTACGAGCAGTACTTC. This sequence encodes CSPAKSSYEQYF.

This sequence joins TRBV20-1 and TRBJ2-1; 8 positions agree with TRBD2. V gave up 3 bases and J gave up 4 bases; unmatched junction bases: 26. Germline V lookup: CDR1 DFQATT, CDR2 SNEGSKA (reference sequence). The CDR3 has 21 residues. As DNA, the CDR3 is TGCAGTGCTAGCGTTCCCGGGGGGACTAGTAGTTCGGTTGGGATATACAATGAGCAGTTCTTC. This gives the protein CSASVPGGTSSSVGIYNEQFF.

The CDR3, as DNA: TGTGCCAGCAGCTTATGGGGTCCGGGACTTCAAGAGACCCAGTACTTC. It is translated as CASSLWGPGLQETQYF. The chain carries TRBV7-6 and TRBJ2-5; D perhaps matches TRBD2 (6 bases). The CDR3 has 16 residues. Germline V lookup: CDR1 SGHVS, CDR2 FNYEAQ. Between the trimmed V and J ends, which lost 2 bases and 2 bases, there was a span of 15 bases.

The CDR3 bases are TGCAGTGCTAGAGAGGGCCAGGGAGGTCGGCCCCAGCATTTT. This translates into CSAREGQGGRPQHF. This chain links TRBV20-1 with TRBJ1-5, with a tentative D call TRBD1 (5 bases). The CDR3 length is 14 residues. Germline V lookup: CDR1 DFQATT, CDR2 SNEGSKA (reference sequence). The V gene lost 0 bases and the J gene lost 9 bases, with 15 bases spanning the gap.

V and J are TRBV7-8 and TRBJ2-2; no firm D call. The CDR3 spans 15 residues. Germline V gene lookup returns CDR1 SGHVS and CDR2 FQNEAQ. V lost 3 bases to trimming and J lost 0 bases, with 8 bases between them. CDR3 sequence: CASSFSSPNTGELFF. CDR3 coding DNA: TGTGCCAGCAGCTTTTCATCACCGAACACCGGGGAGCTGTTTTTT.

In this sample, this clonotype turned up a few times. The CDR3 nucleotides are TGTGCCAGCAGCCCCACGGGAGGAACCCAAGAGACCCAGTACTTC. As protein: CASSPTGGTQETQYF. The chain employs TRBV9 and TRBJ2-5, with TRBD2 identical over 7 bases. Germline loops: CDR1 SGDLS, CDR2 YYNGEE. The CDR3 spans 15 residues. V lost 4 bases, J lost 1 base, and 7 bases stayed unmatched.

Worth noting for this clonotype: An end of the junction differs from the germline gene, which may be a read error. The chain links TRBV9 to TRBJ1-2; possibly TRBD1 for D (5 bases). This CDR3 comprises 17 residues. Per the germline V gene, CDR1 is SGDLS and CDR2 is YYNGEE. This chain's CDR3 is CASSLSLGPSGLGGSTF. CDR3 in DNA: TGTGCCAGCAGCCTCTCCCTGGGGCCCTCAGGGTTAGGAGGCTCCACCTTC.

This clonotype has only a few counts. This chain connects TRBV4-2 to TRBJ1-2; possible D gene TRBD1, 5 bases. Germline V gives CDR1 LGHNA, CDR2 YNFKEQ. V was trimmed by 1 base and J by 0 bases, leaving 9 bases between them. The CDR3 sequence is 15 residues long. CDR3 amino acids: CASSQGGVANYGYTF. In DNA, the CDR3 is TGTGCCAGCAGCCAAGGAGGGGTGGCTAACTATGGCTACACCTTC.

The genes are TRBV5-6 and TRBJ1-2; D remains ambiguous. Germline V CDR1 and CDR2: SGHDT, YYEEEE. Deletions cut 1 base from V and 7 bases from J, with 14 bases between. The CDR3 has 14 residues. CDR3: CASSLWPAALGYTF. DNA of the CDR3: TGTGCCAGCAGCTTGTGGCCCGCCGCTCTTGGCTACACCTTC.

This clonotype was detected only a few times. The chain couples TRBV28 to TRBJ1-2; the D is unclear. The CDR3 has 14 residues. Per germline, CDR1 MDHEN and CDR2 SYDVKM. V lost 5 bases and J 6 bases, leaving 16 bases between the germline ends. The CDR3 here is CASSVMRGMDGYTF. CDR3 DNA sequence: TGTGCCAGCAGTGTCATGAGAGGGATGGATGGCTACACCTTC.

This clonotype was counted between two and nine times. The chain couples TRBV27 to TRBJ2-3; 7 positions match TRBD2. The CDR3 has 15 residues. In germline, CDR1 is MNHEY, CDR2 SMNVEV (reference sequence). With V trimmed by 8 bases and J by 4 bases, 12 bases remained unmatched. Here the CDR3 DNA reads TGTGCCAGCTCTCTCACTAGCGAGGGGCCAGATACGCAGTATTTT. As protein: CASSLTSEGPDTQYF.

This clonotype showed up many times. The genes are TRBV7-3 and TRBJ2-1; either TRBD1 or TRBD2 may supply D (6 bases each). The CDR3 contains 15 residues. The ends were cut back, 2 bases at V and 3 bases at J, with 11 bases in the middle. Germline lookup yields CDR1 SGHTA and CDR2 FQGTGA. In DNA form, the CDR3 reads TGTGCCAGCAGCTTAGGGGGGCGGGACTACAATGAGCAGTTCTTC. Encoded protein: CASSLGGRDYNEQFF.

J is TRBJ2-1 and V is TRBV20-1, with 12 nucleotides matching TRBD2. V was pared by 3 bases and J by 10 bases, with 7 bases of the junction left unmatched. This CDR3 spans 14 amino acids. Per germline, CDR1 DFQATT and CDR2 SNEGSKA (reference sequence). CDR3 amino acids: CSASPSGGAREQFF. The DNA of the CDR3 is TGCAGTGCTAGTCCTAGCGGGGGGGCCAGGGAGCAGTTCTTC.

This chain connects TRBV20-1 to TRBJ1-5; 12 bases fit TRBD1. This CDR3 spans 17 amino acids. Losses at the gene ends were 3 bases for V and 7 bases for J; bases not matched to a gene: 13. Germline V lookup: CDR1 DFQATT, CDR2 SNEGSKA (reference sequence). As DNA, the CDR3 is TGCAGTGCTAGTCCAAGGGGGGGGACAGGGGGCTGGCAGCCCCAGCATTTT. It is translated as CSASPRGGTGGWQPQHF.

The rearrangement links TRBV7-9 to TRBJ1-2; D perhaps matches TRBD1 (5 bases). Trimming pared 7 bases from V and 0 bases from J, leaving 12 bases between. The CDR3 contains 14 residues. Germline V CDR1 and CDR2: SEHNR, FQNEAQ (reference sequence). CDR3 nucleotides: TGTGCCAGCACCCTGGGGCAGACTAACTATGGCTACACCTTC. It translates to CASTLGQTNYGYTF.

CDR3 DNA sequence: TGTGCCAGCCGCGGGGTAAATGAGCAGTTCTTC. It encodes CASRGVNEQFF. V usage is TRBV6-5 and J usage is TRBJ2-1, with a possible D match to TRBD2 (6 bases). V was cut by 8 bases and J by 7 bases, with 9 bases left in between. The CDR3 totals 11 residues. Germline V gene data show CDR1 as MNHEY and CDR2 as SVGAGI.

This clonotype has more than one count but fewer than ten. The chain recombines TRBV28 with TRBJ1-5; a weak D match, TRBD1 (6 bases). Germline-derived CDR1 and CDR2 are MDHEN and SYDVKM. The V and J ends lost 5 bases and 3 bases respectively, with 14 bases between them. The CDR3 sequence is 15 residues long. The CDR3, as DNA: TGTGCCAGCAGTACCGGGACACAAGACAATCAGCCCCAGCATTTT. Translation: CASSTGTQDNQPQHF. The full variable domain, rest sourced from reference TRBV28 and TRBJ1-5, is DVKVTQSSRYLVKRTGEKVFLECVQDMDHENMFWYRQDPGLGLRLIYFSYDVKMKEKGDIPEGYSVSREKKERFSLILESASTNQTSMYLCASSTGTQDNQPQHFGDGTRLSIL.

CDR3 DNA: TGTGCCAGCAGCGCAGACAGGCTGGGCGACTATGGCTACACCTTC. Protein sequence: CASSADRLGDYGYTF. The chain employs TRBV9 and TRBJ1-2; a possible D gene is TRBD1 (6 bases). The CDR3 runs to 15 residues. Per the germline V gene, CDR1 is SGDLS and CDR2 is YYNGEE. V gave up 3 bases and J gave up 3 bases, with 15 bases separating them.

This clonotype was picked up one time. The rearrangement uses TRBV13 and TRBJ1-5; D remains ambiguous. The CDR3 loop spans 15 amino acids. With 4 bases removed from V and 7 bases from J, the gap between germline ends came to 17 bases. Germline V gives CDR1 PRHDT, CDR2 FYEKMQ (reference sequence). The DNA for the CDR3 is TGTGCCAGCAGCTCCAGTGGGCTCCCTGGGCAGCCCCAGCATTTT. Its protein is CASSSSGLPGQPQHF.

A few counts support this clonotype. The V and J genes are TRBV20-1 and TRBJ2-5; no clear D. The germline V and J ends were trimmed by 2 bases and 1 base, with 8 bases remaining between them. This CDR3 has 13 residues. Per the germline V gene, CDR1 is DFQATT and CDR2 is SNEGSKA (reference sequence). Here the CDR3 reads CSARWAIQETQYF. In DNA form, the CDR3 reads TGCAGTGCTAGATGGGCTATCCAAGAGACCCAGTACTTC.

The chain is built from TRBV6-5 and TRBJ2-2; 10 nucleotides line up with TRBD2. Germline V lookup: CDR1 MNHEY, CDR2 SVGAGI. The CDR3 consists of 15 residues. V shed 6 bases, J shed 6 bases, and the junction held 7 bases outside the gene matches. CDR3 sequence: CASSPSGGVPGELFF. CDR3 sequence (DNA): TGTGCCAGCAGCCCCAGCGGGGGGGTCCCCGGGGAGCTGTTTTTT.

This chain connects TRBV3-1 to TRBJ2-7; 10 bases fit TRBD2. Trimming removed 4 bases from V and 4 bases from J; junction bases left unmatched: 4. Germline CDR1 reads LGHDT; CDR2 reads YNNKEL (reference sequence). There are 14 residues in the CDR3. CDR3 residues: CASSRGTSAYEQYF. The DNA for the CDR3 is TGTGCCAGCAGCCGAGGGACTAGCGCATACGAGCAGTACTTC.

The gene calls are TRBV3-1 and TRBJ1-6, with 8 bases identical to TRBD1. The CDR3 length is 15 residues. The germline CDR1 and CDR2 sequences are LGHDT and YNNKEL (reference sequence). Trimming removed 1 base from V and 9 bases from J; junction bases left unmatched: 5. The CDR3 region is CASSQGRGPGSPLHF. DNA of the CDR3: TGTGCCAGCAGCCAAGGCAGGGGGCCAGGTTCACCCCTCCACTTT.

The V gene is TRBV7-8, the J gene TRBJ2-5, with a tentative D call TRBD1 (5 bases). The J call is uncertain, as TRBJ2-7 better fits the DNA end. CDR3 size: 14 residues. Germline CDR1 and CDR2: SGHVS and FQNEAQ. CDR3 sequence: CASSFFGHAHEQYF. In DNA, the CDR3 is TGTGCCAGCAGCTTTTTCGGACATGCCCACGAGCAGTACTTC.

There are a few counts of this clonotype. In DNA form, the CDR3 reads TGCAGTGCTAGAGGGCCTGGGGGTAGCTCCTACGAGCAGTACTTC. It specifies CSARGPGGSSYEQYF. The genes are TRBV20-1 and TRBJ2-7, with D perhaps assigned TRBD1 or TRBD2 (5 bases each). The germline V and J ends were trimmed by 1 base and 0 bases, with 13 bases remaining between them. Germline CDR1 is DFQATT and CDR2 is SNEGSKA (reference sequence). The CDR3 is 15 residues long.

The chain links TRBV20-1 to TRBJ2-5; possible D gene TRBD2, 7 bases. Looked up from germline, CDR1 is DFQATT and CDR2 is SNEGSKA (reference sequence). V was trimmed by 5 bases and J by 4 bases, leaving 17 bases between them. CDR3 length equals 14 residues. The CDR3 DNA reads as TGCAGTGCTGAGGGGGGCGGGGGCGTAGAGACCCAGTACTTC. Encoded protein: CSAEGGGGVETQYF.